This T cell receptor (beta chain) comes out of a study of shared clonotypes between healthy human individuals. Overall study: For every donor, three CD4 naive, three CD4 memory, two CD8 naive and one CD8 memory plates were used.

Whole-study results and caveats: In four donors, around 4.8% of naive CD4 clonotypes appeared in common. Large sequencing depth failed to make sorted-subset sequencing complete, rarefaction showed.

Regarding this clone: The antigen is undetermined.

The table came from immunoSEQ multiplex PCR; TCRdb's copy has only in-frame clones and leaves some out. The sample carries around 1.4 million clones, roughly 98.5% recorded once. This CDR3 has 18 residues. Germline V gene lookup returns CDR1 MGHDK and CDR2 SYGVNS. The trim removed 2 bases at V and 2 bases at J, leaving 13 bases unmatched. Sequenced sample: naive CD4+ T cells sorted from blood. Subset denoted: CD45RA+ positively selected. The chain employs TRBV25-1 and TRBJ2-3, with 7 bases fitting TRBD2. The clonotype was recovered from a man aged 30 to 45 in good health. The CDR3 nucleotides read TGTGCCAGCAGTGAACCCCTCCCCCCGGGAGGACCCACAGATACGCAGTATTTT. Translating gives CASSEPLPPGGPTDTQYF. The variable domain in full, with the rest retrieved from reference TRBV25-1 and TRBJ2-3, is EADIYQTPRYLVIGTGKKITLECSQTMGHDKMYWYQQDPGMELHLIHYSYGVNSTEKGDLSSESTVSRIRTEHFPLTLESARPSHTSQYLCASSEPLPPGGPTDTQYFGPGTRLTVL.